This T cell receptor (beta chain) was observed in a study of blood T cell repertoires in COVID-19. Repertoires were generated with immunoSEQ multiplex PCR, while TCRdb's copy carries only in-frame clones and drops some. Of roughly 50,000 clones in the sample, roughly nine tenths are singletons; the top ten hold approximately 8%. The CDR3 extends over 12 amino acids. V was cut by 4 bases and J by 2 bases, with 6 bases left in between. Per the germline V gene, CDR1 is ENHRY and CDR2 is SYGVKD. The sequence was collected from a woman aged 40 to 55 with active COVID-19. The chain couples TRBV10-3 to TRBJ2-7; D not certain. What was sequenced was peripheral blood. This chain's CDR3 is CAISGSAYEQYF. The CDR3 DNA is TGTGCCATCAGTGGGAGTGCCTACGAGCAGTACTTC.